This T cell receptor beta chain is drawn from a study of T-cell memory formation after mild COVID-19. TCRdb re-derived calls from the 5' RACE reads in MiXCR, one entry per CDR3 protein. In the table there are about 310,000 distinct CDR3 sequences, roughly 15% of which are singletons. Per the germline V gene, CDR1 is WNHNN and CDR2 is SYGVQD (reference sequence). The CDR3 is made up of 14 amino acids. V was trimmed by 2 bases and J by 2 bases, leaving 8 bases between them. In its sample, this clonotype was seen a few times. The chain joins TRBV10-1 to TRBJ2-3; no clear D gene. This TCR derives from a man younger than 35 who had mild COVID-19 (a few samples of this study predate the infection). Cell type and time point are not known. Specimen: PBMCs or a T cell subset sorted from them (not recorded which). CDR3 in DNA: TGCGCCAGCAGTGAGAACATGATCACAGATACGCAGTATTTT. Translated, it gives CASSENMITDTQYF.